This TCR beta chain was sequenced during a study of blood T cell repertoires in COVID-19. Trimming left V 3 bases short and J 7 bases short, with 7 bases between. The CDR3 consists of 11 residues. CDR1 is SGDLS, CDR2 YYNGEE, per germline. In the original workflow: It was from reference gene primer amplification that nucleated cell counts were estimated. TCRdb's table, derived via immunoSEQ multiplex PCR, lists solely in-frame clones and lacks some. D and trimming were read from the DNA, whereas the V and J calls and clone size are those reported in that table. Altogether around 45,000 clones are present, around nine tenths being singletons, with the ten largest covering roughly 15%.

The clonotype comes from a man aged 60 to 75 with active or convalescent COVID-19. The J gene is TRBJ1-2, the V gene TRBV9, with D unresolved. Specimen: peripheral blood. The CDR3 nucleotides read TGTGCCAGCAGCGGACTAGGTGGCTACACCTTC. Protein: CASSGLGGYTF. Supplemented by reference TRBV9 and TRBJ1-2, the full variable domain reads DSGVTQTPKHLITATGQRVTLRCSPRSGDLSVYWYQQSLDQGLQFLIQYYNGEERAKGNILERFSAQQFPDLHSELNLSSLELGDSALYFCASSGLGGYTFGSGTRLTVV.